These T cell receptor beta chains were read from a single sample in a study of T-cell reconstitution after alpha-beta-depleted transplantation in children. TCRdb re-analysed the PCR reads in MiXCR, keeping a single row per CDR3 protein. The sample yields around 380,000 distinct CDR3 sequences, about 11% seen once. Sequences were derived from PBMCs from the stem cell graft donor, sampled from the stem cell graft. The receptor set was obtained from a human donor who donated a stem cell graft to a child with acute myeloid leukemia. Each CDR3 is given with its conserved first and last residue.

V: TRBV5-1
J: TRBJ2-7
CDR3: CASSLVAGVMGEQYF

V: TRBV6-2/TRBV6-3
J: TRBJ2-3
CDR3: CASSYSIEGVVADTDTQYF

V: TRBV29-1
J: TRBJ2-1
CDR3: CSVHSPNNEQFF

V: TRBV19
J: TRBJ2-3
CDR3: CASSRGGATDTQYF

V: TRBV7-6
J: TRBJ1-3
CDR3: CASSDRGNTIYF

V: TRBV5-1
J: TRBJ2-3
CDR3: CASTLIGLGAGDTQYF

V: TRBV5-1
J: TRBJ2-6
CDR3: CASSLAETVSGANVLTF

V: TRBV14
J: TRBJ2-7
CDR3: CASSQAGTGIDEQYF

V: TRBV20-1
J: TRBJ2-7
CDR3: CSAPRTSSYEQYF

V: TRBV28
J: TRBJ2-6
CDR3: CASSLGLGSGANVLTF

V: TRBV4-1
J: TRBJ2-5
CDR3: CASSQRTGAGETQYF

V: TRBV5-1
J: TRBJ2-7
CDR3: CASSLTTPPSYEQYF

V: TRBV11-3
J: TRBJ1-5
CDR3: CASSLGQRKDSNQPQHF

V: TRBV20-1
J: TRBJ2-2
CDR3: CSASALGRTGELFF

V: TRBV5-1
J: TRBJ1-2
CDR3: CASSLSGGGGYTF

V: TRBV20-1
J: TRBJ1-1
CDR3: CSAKMTGVDTEAFF

V: TRBV7-2
J: TRBJ1-2
CDR3: CASRDLRGQSYGYTF

V: TRBV6-2/TRBV6-3
J: TRBJ2-1
CDR3: CASRTLWAGVGNEQFF

V: TRBV12-3/TRBV12-4
J: TRBJ1-5
CDR3: CASSLNRANNQPQHF

V: TRBV29-1
J: TRBJ2-3
CDR3: CSVAQRGQHTDTQYF

V: TRBV4-3
J: TRBJ2-1
CDR3: CASSQSRLAGVGTYNEQFF

V: TRBV5-1
J: TRBJ2-3
CDR3: CASGEGGADTQYF